This T cell receptor (beta chain) was captured by sequencing in a study of cytomegalovirus exposure and HLA in healthy donors. For this clone: Its specificity is not known.

Each of the donors was a healthy bone marrow donor. The PCR had 60 Vbeta and 13 Jbeta primers. Using immunoSEQ multiplex PCR, the repertoire was profiled, and TCRdb retains in-frame clones only, with some absent. The clone table shows approximately 150,000 clones, with the ten largest holding 1.5% to 1.9%. General observations from the study: Follow-up analysis later connected one missense variant in DCLRE1C with trimming of TCR beta V- and J-genes. It was fewer than 200 TCR beta chains that were listed as cytomegalovirus-associated. Common viral pathogens (according to a later analysis) appeared linked to several of the most significant clusters.

This CDR3 has 15 amino acids. Germline V gene sequence: CDR1 MNHNS, CDR2 SASEGT. The V gene lost 4 bases and the J gene lost 2 bases, with 15 bases spanning the gap. Sequenced input: PBMCs. The rearrangement joins TRBV6-1 to TRBJ2-7; a weak D match, TRBD2 (5 bases). The origin of this receptor is a woman aged 40 to 50 in good health and CMV-seronegative. CDR3 nucleotides: TGTGCCAGCAGTGGCCATACTAGTTGGACCTACGAGCAGTACTTC. The encoded protein is CASSGHTSWTYEQYF.